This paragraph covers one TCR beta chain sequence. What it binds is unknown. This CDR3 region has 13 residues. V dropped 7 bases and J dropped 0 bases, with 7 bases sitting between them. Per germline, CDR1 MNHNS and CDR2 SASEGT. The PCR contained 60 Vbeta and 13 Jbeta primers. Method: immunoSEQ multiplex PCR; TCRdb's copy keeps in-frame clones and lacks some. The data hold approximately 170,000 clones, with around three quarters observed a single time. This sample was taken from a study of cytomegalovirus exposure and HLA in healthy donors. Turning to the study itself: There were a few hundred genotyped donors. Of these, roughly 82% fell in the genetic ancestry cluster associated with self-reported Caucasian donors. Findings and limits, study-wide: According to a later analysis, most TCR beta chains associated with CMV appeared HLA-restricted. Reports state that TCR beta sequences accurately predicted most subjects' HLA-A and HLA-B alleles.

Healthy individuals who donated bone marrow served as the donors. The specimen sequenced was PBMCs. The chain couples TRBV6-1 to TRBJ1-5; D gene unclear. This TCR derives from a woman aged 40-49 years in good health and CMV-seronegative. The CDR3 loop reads CASKQDSNQPQHF. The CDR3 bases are TGTGCCAGCAAACAAGATAGCAATCAGCCCCAGCATTTT.